This TCR beta chain was recovered during a study of blood T cell repertoires in COVID-19. Study at large: Both acute and convalescent COVID-19 samples were obtained from the United States, Italy and Spain. Sources were T cells, B-cell-depleted T cells, or PBMCs; the material itself was cDNA or gDNA.

J was trimmed by 4 bases and V by 6 bases; bases with no gene match: 12. CDR3 length equals 15 residues. Germline loops: CDR1 MNHEY, CDR2 SVGAGI. Original processing notes: The assay estimated nucleated cells by amplifying reference gene primers. Assay: immunoSEQ multiplex PCR; the TCRdb copy retains only in-frame clones and omits some. V, J and clone size are taken as reported in that table, and D and trimming were inferred from the DNA itself. The sample shows 270,000 or so clones, roughly 84% of them seen only once. The receptor was derived from a woman aged 18-29 years with acute or convalescent COVID-19. The chain links TRBV6-5 to TRBJ2-7; 7 bases fit TRBD2. Sequences were obtained from peripheral blood. CDR3 coding DNA: TGTGCCAGCAGGTACCTGGGGGGAGGGCAATACGAGCAGTACTTC. Translating it yields CASRYLGGGQYEQYF.